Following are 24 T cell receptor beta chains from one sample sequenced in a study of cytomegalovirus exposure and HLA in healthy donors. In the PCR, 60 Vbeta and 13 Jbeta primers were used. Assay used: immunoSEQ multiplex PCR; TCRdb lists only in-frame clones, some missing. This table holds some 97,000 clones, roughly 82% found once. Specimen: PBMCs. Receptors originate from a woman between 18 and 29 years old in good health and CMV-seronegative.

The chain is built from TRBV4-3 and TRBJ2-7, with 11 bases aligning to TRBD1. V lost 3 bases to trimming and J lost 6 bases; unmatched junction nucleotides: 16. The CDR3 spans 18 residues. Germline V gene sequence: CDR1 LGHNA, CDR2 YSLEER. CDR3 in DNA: TGCGCCAGCAGCCATTCTGGGACAGGGGGGGATCTTGTCACCGAGCAGTACTTC. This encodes CASSHSGTGGDLVTEQYF.

This chain's CDR3 is CASSENEQYF. DNA for the CDR3: TGTGCCAGCAGCGAGAACGAGCAGTACTTC. The chain has TRBV2 and TRBJ2-5; D gene uncertain. The end of the DNA aligns better with TRBJ2-7, so the J call may be wrong. Germline assignment: CDR1 SNHLY and CDR2 FYNNEI. This CDR3 comprises 10 residues.

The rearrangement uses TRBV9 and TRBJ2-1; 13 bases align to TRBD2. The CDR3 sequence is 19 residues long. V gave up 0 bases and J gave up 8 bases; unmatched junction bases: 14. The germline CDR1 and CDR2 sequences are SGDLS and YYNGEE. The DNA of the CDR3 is TGTGCCAGCAGCGTAGGACTGGGGACTAGCGGGGCAGGGTACGATGAGCAGTTCTTC. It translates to CASSVGLGTSGAGYDEQFF.

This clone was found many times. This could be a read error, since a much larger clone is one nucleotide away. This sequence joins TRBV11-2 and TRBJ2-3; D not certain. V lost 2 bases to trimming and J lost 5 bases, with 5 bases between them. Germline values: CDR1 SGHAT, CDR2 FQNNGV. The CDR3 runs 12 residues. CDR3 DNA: TGTGCCAGCAGCTTACGGGTAGATACGCAGTATTTT. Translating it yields CASSLRVDTQYF.

CDR3 bases: TGCGCCAGCAGCCGACCGACTAGCGGGGGGACCGGGGAGCTGTTTTTT. Translating it yields CASSRPTSGGTGELFF. The chain uses TRBV10-2 and TRBJ2-2; 13 bases map to TRBD2. The CDR3 is 16 residues long. Trimming cost V 6 bases and J 5 bases; bases outside gene matches: 6. Germline V gene sequence: CDR1 WSHSY, CDR2 SAAADI.

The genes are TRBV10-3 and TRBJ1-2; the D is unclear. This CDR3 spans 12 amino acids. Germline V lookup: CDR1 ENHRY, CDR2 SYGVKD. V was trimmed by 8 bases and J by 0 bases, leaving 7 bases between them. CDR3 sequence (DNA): TGTGCCATCCCCCGGGCTAACTATGGCTACACCTTC. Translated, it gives CAIPRANYGYTF.

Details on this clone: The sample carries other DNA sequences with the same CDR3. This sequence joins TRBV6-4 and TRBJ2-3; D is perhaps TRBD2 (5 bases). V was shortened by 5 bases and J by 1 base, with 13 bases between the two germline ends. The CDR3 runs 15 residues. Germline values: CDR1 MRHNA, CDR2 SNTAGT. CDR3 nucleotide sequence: TGTGCCAGCAGTCCGGAGTCCGGGGGCACAGATACGCAGTATTTT. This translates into CASSPESGGTDTQYF.

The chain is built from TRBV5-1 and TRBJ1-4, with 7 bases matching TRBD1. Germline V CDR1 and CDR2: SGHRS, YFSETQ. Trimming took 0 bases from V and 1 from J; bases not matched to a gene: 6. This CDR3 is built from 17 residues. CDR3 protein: CASSLGQGIITNEKLFF. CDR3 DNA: TGCGCCAGCAGCTTGGGACAGGGAATTATAACTAATGAAAAACTGTTTTTT. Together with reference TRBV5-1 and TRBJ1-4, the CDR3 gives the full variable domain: KAGVTQTPRYLIKTRGQQVTLSCSPISGHRSVSWYQQTPGQGLQFLFEYFSETQRNKGNFPGRFSGRQFSNSRSEMNVSTLELGDSALYLCASSLGQGIITNEKLFFGSGTQLSVL.

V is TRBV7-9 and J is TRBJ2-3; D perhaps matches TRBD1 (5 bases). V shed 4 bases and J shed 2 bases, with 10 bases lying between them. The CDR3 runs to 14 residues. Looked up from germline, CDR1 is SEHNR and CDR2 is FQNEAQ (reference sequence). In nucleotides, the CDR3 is TGTGCCAGCAGCTCAACAGGAGACACAGATACGCAGTATTTT. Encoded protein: CASSSTGDTDTQYF.

CDR3: CASSVAGQGSEQYF. CDR3 DNA: TGCGCCAGCAGTGTTGCGGGACAGGGATCCGAGCAGTACTTC. V is TRBV10-2 and J is TRBJ2-7; 9 bases agree with TRBD1. Germline V gene data show CDR1 as WSHSY and CDR2 as SAAADI. The CDR3 consists of 14 residues. After removal of 4 bases from V and 6 bases from J, the junction contained 7 bases not matched to a gene.

The CDR3 region has the DNA TGTGCCAGCAGCTTAATGGGGGGGCGCAGGGACACTGAAGCTTTCTTT. Protein product: CASSLMGGRRDTEAFF. This chain connects TRBV7-3 to TRBJ1-1; D perhaps matches TRBD1 (6 bases). The CDR3 spans 16 residues. Germline V gene lookup returns CDR1 SGHTA and CDR2 FQGTGA. Trimming removed 1 base at V and 3 bases at J, with 15 bases between.

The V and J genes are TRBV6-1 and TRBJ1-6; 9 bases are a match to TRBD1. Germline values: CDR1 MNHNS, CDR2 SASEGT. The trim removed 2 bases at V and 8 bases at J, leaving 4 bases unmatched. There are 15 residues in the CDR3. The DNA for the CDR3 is TGTGCCAGCAGTGAAAGCACAGGGGGCGATTCACCCCTCCACTTT. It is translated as CASSESTGGDSPLHF.

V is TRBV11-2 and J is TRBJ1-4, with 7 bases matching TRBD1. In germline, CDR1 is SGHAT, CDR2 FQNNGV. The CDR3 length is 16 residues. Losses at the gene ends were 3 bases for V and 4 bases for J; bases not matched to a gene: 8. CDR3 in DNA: TGTGCCAGCAGCTTTGGTTCCGGACAGGATAATGAAAAACTGTTTTTT. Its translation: CASSFGSGQDNEKLFF.

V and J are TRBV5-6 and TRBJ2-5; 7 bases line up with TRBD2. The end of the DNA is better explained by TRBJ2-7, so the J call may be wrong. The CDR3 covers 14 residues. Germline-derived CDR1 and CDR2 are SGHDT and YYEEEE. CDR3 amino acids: CASKKMGGDHEQYF. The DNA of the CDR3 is TGTGCCAGCAAAAAGATGGGAGGGGACCACGAGCAGTACTTC.

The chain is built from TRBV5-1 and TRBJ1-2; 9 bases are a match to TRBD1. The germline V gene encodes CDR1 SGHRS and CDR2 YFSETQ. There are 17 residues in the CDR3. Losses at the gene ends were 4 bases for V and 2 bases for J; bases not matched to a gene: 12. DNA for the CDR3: TGCGCCAGCAGCCTATTACCGGGGGACAGGGAGAACTATGGCTACACCTTC. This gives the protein CASSLLPGDRENYGYTF.

The CDR3 DNA sequence: TGTGCCAGTAGTATCGGACAGGACCGATATAGCAATCAGCCCCAGCATTTT. The encoded protein is CASSIGQDRYSNQPQHF. The chain combines TRBV19 with TRBJ1-5, with 7 bases identical to TRBD1. CDR1 and CDR2 (germline): LNHDA, SQIVND (reference sequence). This CDR3 spans 17 amino acids. V trimming: 3 bases; J trimming: 0 bases; junction bases outside the gene matches: 8. The full variable domain, in which reference TRBV19 and TRBJ1-5 provide the parts outside the CDR3, is DGGITQSPKYLFRKEGQNVTLSCEQNLNHDAMYWYRQDPGQGLRLIYYSQIVNDFQKGDIAEGYSVSREKKESFPLTVTSAQKNPTAFYLCASSIGQDRYSNQPQHFGDGTRLSIL.

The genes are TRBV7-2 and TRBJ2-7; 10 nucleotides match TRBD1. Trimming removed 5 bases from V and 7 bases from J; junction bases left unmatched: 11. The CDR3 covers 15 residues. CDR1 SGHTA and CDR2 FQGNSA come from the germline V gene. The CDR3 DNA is TGTGCCAGCAGCCCGTTTTCGGGACAGGGGAAGGAGCAGTACTTC. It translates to CASSPFSGQGKEQYF.

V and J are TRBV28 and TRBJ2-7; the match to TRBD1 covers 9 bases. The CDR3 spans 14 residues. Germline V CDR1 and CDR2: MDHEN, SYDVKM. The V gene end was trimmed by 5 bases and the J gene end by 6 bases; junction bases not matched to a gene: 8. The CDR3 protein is CASSPRTGEGEQYF. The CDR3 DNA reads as TGTGCCAGCAGTCCCAGGACAGGGGAGGGCGAGCAGTACTTC. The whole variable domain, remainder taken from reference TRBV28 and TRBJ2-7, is DVKVTQSSRYLVKRTGEKVFLECVQDMDHENMFWYRQDPGLGLRLIYFSYDVKMKEKGDIPEGYSVSREKKERFSLILESASTNQTSMYLCASSPRTGEGEQYFGPGTRLTVT.

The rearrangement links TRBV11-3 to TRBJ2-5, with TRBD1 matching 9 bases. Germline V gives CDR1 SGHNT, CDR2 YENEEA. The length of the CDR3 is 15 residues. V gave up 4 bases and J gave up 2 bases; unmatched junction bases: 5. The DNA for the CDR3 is TGTGCCAGCAGCTACCAGGGACAGGGTCAAGAGACCCAGTACTTC. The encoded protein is CASSYQGQGQETQYF.

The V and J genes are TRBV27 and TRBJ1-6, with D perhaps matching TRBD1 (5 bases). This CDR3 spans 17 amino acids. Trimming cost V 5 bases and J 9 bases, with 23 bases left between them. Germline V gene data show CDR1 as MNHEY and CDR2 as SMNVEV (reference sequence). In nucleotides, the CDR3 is TGTGCCAGCAGTCCCCGTCCGGGACTTCTAATTGGTTCACCCCTCCACTTT. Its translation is CASSPRPGLLIGSPLHF.

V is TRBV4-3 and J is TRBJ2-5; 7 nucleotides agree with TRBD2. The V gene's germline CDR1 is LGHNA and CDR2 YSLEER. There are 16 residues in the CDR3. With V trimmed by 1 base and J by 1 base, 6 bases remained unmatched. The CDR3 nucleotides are TGCGCCAGCAGCCAAGGAGTCGGGGGGTTCCAAGAGACCCAGTACTTC. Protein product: CASSQGVGGFQETQYF.

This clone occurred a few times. The CDR3 reads CASSQDGTSGYNEQFF. The CDR3 nucleotides read TGCGCCAGCAGCCAAGATGGTACTAGCGGCTACAATGAGCAGTTCTTC. The V and J genes are TRBV4-3 and TRBJ2-1; 8 positions agree with TRBD2. The V gene end was trimmed by 0 bases and the J gene end by 3 bases; junction bases not matched to a gene: 4. Germline CDR1 LGHNA, CDR2 YSLEER. The CDR3 totals 16 residues.

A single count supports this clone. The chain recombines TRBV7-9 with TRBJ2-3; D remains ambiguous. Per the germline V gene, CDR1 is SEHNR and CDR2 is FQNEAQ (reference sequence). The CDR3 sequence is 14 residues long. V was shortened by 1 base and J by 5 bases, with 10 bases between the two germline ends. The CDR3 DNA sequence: TGTGCCAGCAGCTTAGGTGTCTCGGGAGATACGCAGTATTTT. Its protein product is CASSLGVSGDTQYF.

CDR3 in DNA: TGTGCCAGCAGCCTACTGGGGGCGGCGGGCGAAGCTTACGAGCAGTACTTC. It codes for CASSLLGAAGEAYEQYF. This chain uses TRBV4-2 with TRBJ2-7; maybe TRBD1 (6 bases). The germline V gene encodes CDR1 LGHNA and CDR2 YNFKEQ. V lost 4 bases and J lost 4, with 23 bases in between. This CDR3 contains 17 residues.